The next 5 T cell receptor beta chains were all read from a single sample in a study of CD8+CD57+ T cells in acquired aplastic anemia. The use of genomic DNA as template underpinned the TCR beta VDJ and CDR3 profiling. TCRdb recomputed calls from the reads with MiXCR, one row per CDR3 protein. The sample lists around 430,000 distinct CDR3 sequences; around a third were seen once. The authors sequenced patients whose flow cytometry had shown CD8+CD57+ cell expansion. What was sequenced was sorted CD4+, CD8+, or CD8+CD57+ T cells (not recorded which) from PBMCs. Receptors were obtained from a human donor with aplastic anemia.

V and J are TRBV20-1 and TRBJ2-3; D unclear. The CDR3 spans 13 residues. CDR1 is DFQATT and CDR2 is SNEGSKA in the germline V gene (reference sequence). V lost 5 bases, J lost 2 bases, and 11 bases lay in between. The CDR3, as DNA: TGCAGTGCTGCCGAGACACCCACAGATACGCAGTATTTT. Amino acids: CSAAETPTDTQYF.

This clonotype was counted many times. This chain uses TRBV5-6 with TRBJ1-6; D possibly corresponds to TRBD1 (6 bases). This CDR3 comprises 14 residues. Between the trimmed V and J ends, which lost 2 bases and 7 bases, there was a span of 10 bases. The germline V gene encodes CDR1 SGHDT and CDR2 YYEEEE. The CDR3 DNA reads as TGTGCCAGCAGCTTCTACAGGGTAAATTCACCCCTCCACTTT. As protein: CASSFYRVNSPLHF. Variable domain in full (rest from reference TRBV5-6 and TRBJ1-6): DAGVTQSPTHLIKTRGQQVTLRCSPKSGHDTVSWYQQALGQGPQFIFQYYEEEERQRGNFPDRFSGHQFPNYSSELNVNALLLGDSALYLCASSFYRVNSPLHFGNGTRLTVT.

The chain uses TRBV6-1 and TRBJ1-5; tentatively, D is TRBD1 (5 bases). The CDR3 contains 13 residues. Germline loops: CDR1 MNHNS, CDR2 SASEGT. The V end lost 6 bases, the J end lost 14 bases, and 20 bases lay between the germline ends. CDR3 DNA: TGTGCCAGCAGGAGTCCCGGGCGGACAAATGAGCATTTT. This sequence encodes CASRSPGRTNEHF.

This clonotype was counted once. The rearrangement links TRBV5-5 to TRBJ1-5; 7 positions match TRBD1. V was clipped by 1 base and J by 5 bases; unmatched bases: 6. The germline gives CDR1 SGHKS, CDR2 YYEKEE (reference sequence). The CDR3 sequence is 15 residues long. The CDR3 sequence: CASSLSTGWDQPQHF. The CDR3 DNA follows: TGTGCCAGCAGCTTGTCGACAGGGTGGGATCAGCCCCAGCATTTT.

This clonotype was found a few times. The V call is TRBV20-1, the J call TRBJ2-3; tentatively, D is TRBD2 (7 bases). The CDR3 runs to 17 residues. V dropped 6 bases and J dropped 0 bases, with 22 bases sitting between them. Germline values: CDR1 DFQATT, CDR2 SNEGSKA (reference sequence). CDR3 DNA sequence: TGCAGTGCCCGAGGGGGAGGGCTAGCGTCTAGCACAGATACGCAGTATTTT. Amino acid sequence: CSARGGGLASSTDTQYF.